These 27 T cell receptor beta chains were sequenced from one sample in a study of blood T cell repertoires in COVID-19. Measured with immunoSEQ multiplex PCR; TCRdb has only the in-frame clones, and not every one. The sample yields about 58,000 clones, about 88% seen once. Sequencing was done on a sample of peripheral blood. The receptor source for this set is a woman aged 55-70 years with active COVID-19.

This clone was picked up a small number of times. The gene calls are TRBV4-1 and TRBJ1-1; 9 nucleotides align to TRBD1. The CDR3 consists of 16 residues. The junction had 9 bases not matched to a gene; V was cut back by 4 bases and J by 3 bases. Germline V gives CDR1 MGHRA, CDR2 YSYEKL. The CDR3: CASSPRGTGKDTEAFF. The DNA of the CDR3 is TGCGCCAGCAGCCCGCGGGGGACAGGGAAGGACACTGAAGCTTTCTTT.

This clone showed up just a few times. CDR3 region: CASSQGRGVAFF. CDR3 bases: TGTGCCAGCAGCCAAGGGAGGGGCGTGGCTTTCTTT. This chain links TRBV7-3 with TRBJ1-1; tentatively, D is TRBD1 (5 bases). The CDR3 contains 12 residues. Germline V gene lookup returns CDR1 SGHTA and CDR2 FQGTGA. Trimming stripped 5 bases from V and 11 bases from J, with 15 bases between.

This chain joins TRBV5-4 and TRBJ1-4; the D is unclear. The CDR3 is 15 residues long. The V end lost 0 bases, the J end lost 8 bases, and 14 bases lay between the germline ends. CDR1 SGHNT and CDR2 YYREEE come from the germline V gene (reference sequence). CDR3 loop: CASSLAGVEAEKLFF. The DNA of the CDR3 is TGTGCCAGCAGCTTGGCCGGGGTGGAAGCGGAAAAACTGTTTTTT.

V is TRBV5-1 and J is TRBJ2-7; tentative D call: TRBD2 (6 bases). Germline CDR1 is SGHRS and CDR2 is YFSETQ. The CDR3 consists of 13 residues. The germline V and J ends were trimmed by 2 bases and 2 bases, with 8 bases remaining between them. The CDR3: CASSFGGTYEQYF. Here the CDR3 DNA reads TGCGCCAGCAGCTTCGGGGGAACCTACGAGCAGTACTTC.

The chain has TRBV5-6 and TRBJ2-7; D unresolved. The CDR3 contains 13 residues. Trimming removed 4 bases from V and 0 bases from J, with 8 bases in between. Germline V gene lookup returns CDR1 SGHDT and CDR2 YYEEEE. The chain's CDR3 is CASSQDSSYEQYF. The CDR3 DNA reads as TGTGCCAGCAGCCAAGATAGCTCCTACGAGCAGTACTTC. The full variable domain, its missing parts supplied by reference TRBV5-6 and TRBJ2-7, is DAGVTQSPTHLIKTRGQQVTLRCSPKSGHDTVSWYQQALGQGPQFIFQYYEEEERQRGNFPDRFSGHQFPNYSSELNVNALLLGDSALYLCASSQDSSYEQYFGPGTRLTVT.

The CDR3 is CASSTGQTIRETQYF. In DNA form, the CDR3 reads TGCGCCAGCAGCACCGGACAGACTATCCGAGAGACCCAGTACTTC. This chain links TRBV5-1 with TRBJ2-5; a weak D match, TRBD1 (6 bases). From germline, CDR1 is SGHRS and CDR2 YFSETQ. CDR3 length: 15 residues. With 4 bases removed from V and 4 bases from J, the gap between germline ends came to 17 bases.

The rearrangement joins TRBV6-5 to TRBJ2-1; a weak D match, TRBD2 (5 bases). V was cut by 2 bases and J by 15 bases, with 17 bases left in between. This CDR3 has 13 amino acids. In germline, CDR1 is MNHEY, CDR2 SVGAGI. The CDR3 DNA sequence: TGTGCCAGCAGTTACGGTGACCGGGGATGGTGGTTCTTC. Protein sequence: CASSYGDRGWWFF.

The chain is built from TRBV20-1 and TRBJ2-7, with a weak D call TRBD2 (6 bases). The CDR3 runs 11 residues. Germline values: CDR1 DFQATT, CDR2 SNEGSKA (reference sequence). V dropped 3 bases and J dropped 4 bases, with 7 bases sitting between them. CDR3 sequence reads: CSASSGYEQYF. The CDR3 bases are TGCAGTGCTAGTAGCGGTTACGAGCAGTACTTC.

The gene calls are TRBV7-9 and TRBJ2-7, with TRBD1 matching 10 bases. Germline V gene data show CDR1 as SEHNR and CDR2 as FQNEAQ (reference sequence). Unmatched junction bases numbered 7, after V lost 4 bases and J lost 7 bases. There are 14 residues in the CDR3. The CDR3 protein is CASSSDGTGVEQYF. The CDR3 DNA follows: TGTGCCAGCAGCTCAGACGGGACAGGGGTTGAGCAGTACTTC.

This chain joins TRBV7-8 and TRBJ2-3; 8 bases are a match to TRBD1. The CDR3 has 14 residues. V lost 6 bases to trimming and J lost 1 base; unmatched junction nucleotides: 3. Looked up from germline, CDR1 is SGHVS and CDR2 is FQNEAQ. CDR3: CASRPGQGTDTQYF. The CDR3 DNA sequence: TGTGCCAGCAGACCGGGACAGGGCACAGATACGCAGTATTTT.

This clone appeared a single time. The chain is built from TRBV24-1 and TRBJ1-5; possible D gene TRBD1, 6 bases. This CDR3 region has 19 residues. V shed 5 bases and J shed 1 base, with 23 bases lying between them. In germline, CDR1 is KGHDR, CDR2 SFDVKD. The CDR3 region is CATSVLRGKFWWSNQPQHF. The CDR3 DNA reads as TGTGCCACCAGTGTGTTAAGGGGGAAGTTTTGGTGGAGCAATCAGCCCCAGCATTTT.

Regarding this clone: Other DNA sequences of this sample code for an identical CDR3. The chain has TRBV6-5 and TRBJ2-1; TRBD2 matches 9 bases. Germline V gene data show CDR1 as MNHEY and CDR2 as SVGAGI. The CDR3 has 14 residues. V gave up 8 bases and J gave up 6 bases; unmatched junction bases: 8. CDR3 nucleotide sequence: TGTGCCAGCGCTCGAGCGGGGGGTGGCAATGAGCAGTTCTTC. Amino acid sequence: CASARAGGGNEQFF.

The gene calls are TRBV27 and TRBJ2-7; weak D call: TRBD2 (7 bases). Germline V gene data show CDR1 as MNHEY and CDR2 as SMNVEV (reference sequence). The V end lost 3 bases, the J end lost 0 bases, and 9 bases lay between the germline ends. The CDR3 has 14 residues. CDR3: CASSFGGPSYEQYF. The CDR3 bases are TGTGCCAGCAGTTTCGGGGGGCCCTCCTACGAGCAGTACTTC.

CDR3 amino acids: CASSEGTGIGLGNQPQHF. CDR3 sequence (DNA): TGTGCCAGCAGTGAGGGGACAGGGATCGGTTTAGGCAATCAGCCCCAGCATTTT. This chain uses TRBV6-1 with TRBJ1-5; 9 bases line up with TRBD1. CDR1 is MNHNS, CDR2 SASEGT, per germline. This CDR3 is 18 amino acids long. J lost 2 bases, V lost 3 bases, and 11 bases had no gene match.

In its sample, this clone was seen a few times. The chain recombines TRBV4-2 with TRBJ2-7, with 10 bases identical to TRBD2. From germline, CDR1 is LGHNA and CDR2 YNFKEQ. The ends lost 2 bases at V and 2 bases at J; junction bases unmatched: 9. The CDR3 runs 17 residues. The CDR3 sequence is CASSQNAAGGPPYEQYF. CDR3 DNA: TGTGCCAGCAGCCAAAACGCAGCGGGGGGGCCCCCCTACGAGCAGTACTTC.

The chain couples TRBV28 to TRBJ1-3, with a tentative D call TRBD1 (5 bases). The CDR3 covers 16 residues. The V end lost 6 bases, the J end lost 2 bases, and 17 bases lay between the germline ends. Germline V lookup: CDR1 MDHEN, CDR2 SYDVKM. The CDR3 DNA reads TGTGCCAGCAGCAAAACCAGGGCGAGAACTGGAAACACCATATATTTT. Translation: CASSKTRARTGNTIYF.

J is TRBJ2-3 and V is TRBV3-1 (or the pseudogene TRBV3-2), with 7 bases aligning to TRBD2. Germline V gene data show CDR1 as LGHDT and CDR2 as YNNKEL (reference sequence). J lost 2 bases, V lost 1 base, and 3 bases had no gene match. This CDR3 comprises 15 residues. The CDR3 here is CASSQGGLNTDTQYF. CDR3 coding DNA: TGTGCCAGCAGCCAAGGGGGACTAAACACAGATACGCAGTATTTT.

The chain uses TRBV5-1 and TRBJ2-5; perhaps TRBD2 as D (6 bases). V lost 5 bases and J 1 base, leaving 12 bases between the germline ends. The CDR3 covers 14 residues. CDR1 and CDR2 from the germline V gene are SGHRS and YFSETQ. The CDR3, as DNA: TGCGCCAGCAGGAAACGGGACTCCCAAGAGACCCAGTACTTC. This encodes CASRKRDSQETQYF.

The chain recombines TRBV2 with TRBJ1-1; 7 bases are a match to TRBD1. Trimming at V came to 6 bases and at J to 0 bases, leaving 1 base not matched to a gene. CDR1 is SNHLY and CDR2 is FYNNEI in the germline V gene. CDR3 size: 13 residues. The CDR3 loop reads CASSGTVNTEAFF. The DNA of the CDR3 is TGTGCCAGCAGCGGGACAGTGAACACTGAAGCTTTCTTT.

The chain carries TRBV4-1 and TRBJ1-5, with D possibly TRBD1 on 5 matching bases. Between the trimmed V and J ends, which lost 5 bases and 0 bases, there was a span of 11 bases. The CDR3 is 15 residues long. Germline V gives CDR1 MGHRA, CDR2 YSYEKL. The CDR3 DNA sequence: TGCGCCAGCAGCTACGACAGTTATAGCAATCAGCCCCAGCATTTT. The encoded protein is CASSYDSYSNQPQHF.

The chain links TRBV5-1 to TRBJ1-1; 9 bases match TRBD1. The CDR3 extends over 16 amino acids. With V trimmed by 2 bases and J by 0 bases, 5 bases remained unmatched. Germline V lookup: CDR1 SGHRS, CDR2 YFSETQ. CDR3 DNA: TGCGCCAGCAGCTTTACAGGGGGCGGCCTGAACACTGAAGCTTTCTTT. Encoded protein: CASSFTGGGLNTEAFF.

This chain uses TRBV5-8 with TRBJ2-1; no clear D. CDR1 SGHTS and CDR2 YDEGEE come from the germline V gene. The CDR3 runs to 15 residues. Trimming pared 2 bases from V and 0 bases from J, leaving 9 bases between. The CDR3 sequence is CASSFGENSYNEQFF. The CDR3 DNA is TGTGCCAGCAGCTTTGGAGAGAACTCCTACAATGAGCAGTTCTTC.

The CDR3 sequence is CASSTRGGLNEQFF. In DNA form, the CDR3 reads TGTGCCAGCAGCACCCGGGGGGGGCTCAATGAGCAGTTCTTC. This sequence joins TRBV7-3 and TRBJ2-1; 8 nucleotides align to TRBD2. The V and J ends lost 5 bases and 6 bases, in that order; junction bases with no gene match: 6. CDR1 and CDR2 from the germline V gene are SGHTA and FQGTGA. The CDR3 runs 14 residues.

This clone was detected only once. The V call is TRBV5-4, the J call TRBJ2-3; D is perhaps TRBD2 (5 bases). V lost 4 bases, J lost 1 base, and 13 bases lay in between. The CDR3 sequence is 15 residues long. Germline V lookup: CDR1 SGHNT, CDR2 YYREEE (reference sequence). The CDR3 is CASSLTGVRTDTQYF. The CDR3 DNA reads as TGTGCCAGCAGCCTGACCGGGGTTCGCACAGATACGCAGTATTTT.

V and J are TRBV20-1 and TRBJ1-5; D remains unclear. V dropped 3 bases and J dropped 5 bases, with 14 bases sitting between them. This CDR3 is 14 amino acids long. Germline CDR1 and CDR2: DFQATT and SNEGSKA (reference sequence). The CDR3 here is CSASRQAKDQPQHF. CDR3 sequence (DNA): TGCAGTGCTAGTAGGCAGGCAAAGGATCAGCCCCAGCATTTT.

This chain connects TRBV20-1 to TRBJ1-1, with D possibly matching TRBD1 (5 bases). Per the germline V gene, CDR1 is DFQATT and CDR2 is SNEGSKA (reference sequence). CDR3 length equals 15 residues. The V gene lost 3 bases and the J gene lost 1 base, with 15 bases spanning the gap. Written as DNA, the CDR3 is TGCAGTGCTAGTAGTTTTCGCGGGGGGAACACTGAAGCTTTCTTT. Amino acids: CSASSFRGGNTEAFF.

The chain carries TRBV27 and TRBJ2-7; TRBD1 matches 9 bases. CDR1 is MNHEY, CDR2 SMNVEV, per germline (reference sequence). CDR3 size: 15 residues. V dropped 5 bases and J dropped 3; count of bases not matched to a gene: 8. The CDR3 region is CASSTRTGGGYEQYF. Written as DNA, the CDR3 is TGTGCCAGCAGTACGAGAACAGGGGGCGGCTACGAGCAGTACTTC.